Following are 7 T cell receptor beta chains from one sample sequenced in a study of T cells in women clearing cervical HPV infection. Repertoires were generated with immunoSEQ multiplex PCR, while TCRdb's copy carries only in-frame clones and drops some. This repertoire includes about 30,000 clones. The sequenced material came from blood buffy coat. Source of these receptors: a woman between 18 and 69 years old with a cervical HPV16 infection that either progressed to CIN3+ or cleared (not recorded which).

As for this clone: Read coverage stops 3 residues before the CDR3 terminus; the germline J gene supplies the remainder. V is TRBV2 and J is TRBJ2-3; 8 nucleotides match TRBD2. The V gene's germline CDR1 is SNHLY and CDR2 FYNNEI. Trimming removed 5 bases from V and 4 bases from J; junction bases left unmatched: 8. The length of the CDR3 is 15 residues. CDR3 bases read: TGTGCCAGCAGTCCAGCGGGGGAAGTCGCAGATACG. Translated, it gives CASSPAGEVADT. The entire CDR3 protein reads CASSPAGEVADTQYF.

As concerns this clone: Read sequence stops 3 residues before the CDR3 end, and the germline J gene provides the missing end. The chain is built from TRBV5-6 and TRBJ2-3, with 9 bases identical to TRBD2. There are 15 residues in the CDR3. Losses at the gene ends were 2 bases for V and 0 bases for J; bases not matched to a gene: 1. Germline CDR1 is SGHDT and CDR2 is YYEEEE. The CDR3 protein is CASSLAGGSTDTQYF. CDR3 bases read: TGTGCCAGCAGCTTAGCGGGGGGAAGCACAGATACG.

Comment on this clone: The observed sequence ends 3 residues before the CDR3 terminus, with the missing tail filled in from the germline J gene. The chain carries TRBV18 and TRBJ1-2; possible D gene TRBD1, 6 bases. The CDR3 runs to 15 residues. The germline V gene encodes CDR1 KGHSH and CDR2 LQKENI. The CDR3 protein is CASSPQAGGSNDYTF. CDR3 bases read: TGTGCCAGCTCACCCCAGGCGGGGGGCTCCAATGAC.

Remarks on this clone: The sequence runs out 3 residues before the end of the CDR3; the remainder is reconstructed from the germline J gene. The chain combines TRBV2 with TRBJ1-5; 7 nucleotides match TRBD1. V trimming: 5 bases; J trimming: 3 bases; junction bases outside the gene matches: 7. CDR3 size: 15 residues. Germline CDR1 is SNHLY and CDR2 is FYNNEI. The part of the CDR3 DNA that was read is TGTGCCAGCAGTCCCCAAGGGGGCTACAATCAGCCC. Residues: CASSPQGGYNQP. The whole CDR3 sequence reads CASSPQGGYNQPQHF.

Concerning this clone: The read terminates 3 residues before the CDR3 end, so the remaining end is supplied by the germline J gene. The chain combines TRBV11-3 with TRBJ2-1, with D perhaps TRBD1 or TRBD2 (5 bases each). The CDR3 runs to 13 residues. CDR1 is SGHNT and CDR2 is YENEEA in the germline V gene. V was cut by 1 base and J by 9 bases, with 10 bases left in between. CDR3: CASSLVPRGEQFF. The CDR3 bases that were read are TGTGCCAGCAGCTTAGTCCCGAGGGGTGAG.

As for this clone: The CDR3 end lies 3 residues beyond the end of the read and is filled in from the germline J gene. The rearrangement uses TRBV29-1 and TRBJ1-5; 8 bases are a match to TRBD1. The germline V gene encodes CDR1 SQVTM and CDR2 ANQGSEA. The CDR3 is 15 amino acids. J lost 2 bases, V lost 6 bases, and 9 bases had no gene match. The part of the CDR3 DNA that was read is TGCAGCGTCCAAACGACAGGGGTCGGCAATCAGCCC. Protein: CSVQTTGVGNQP. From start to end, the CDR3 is CSVQTTGVGNQPQHF.

Here the CDR3 reads CSAPSGGNQETQYF. CDR3 bases read: TGCAGTGCTCCCAGCGGGGGGAATCAAGAGACC. This chain links TRBV20-1 with TRBJ2-5, with 9 nucleotides matching TRBD2. The read finishes 3 residues shy of the CDR3 end, and the germline J gene is used to complete it. Trimming cost V 5 bases and J 2 bases; bases outside gene matches: 6. Germline values: CDR1 DFQATT, CDR2 SNEGSKA (reference sequence). The CDR3 runs to 14 residues.